This entry features one T cell receptor beta chain sequence. Via MiXCR, TCRdb re-called the RT-PCR reads, giving one row per CDR3 protein. The data show under 200,000 distinct CDR3 sequences, approximately 12% seen once. The entry originates in a study of response to subunit inactivated influenza vaccine. V dropped 5 bases and J dropped 5; count of bases not matched to a gene: 6. The CDR3 is 13 residues long. CDR1 SEHNR and CDR2 FQNEAQ come from the germline V gene (reference sequence). These records were also assigned to another study, of T cells expressing NK-cell markers. According to that study: As the method of synthesis, 5'RACE template switching with UMIs yielded TCR beta cDNA.

The sample was CD8+ T cells sorted from PBMCs, taken less than 13 days after vaccination. This clonotype was obtained from a man in his fifties who received an inactivated influenza vaccine. The chain recombines TRBV7-9 with TRBJ2-7, with TRBD2 matching 7 bases. As DNA, the CDR3 is TGTGCCAGCAGCCCCGGGACTAAAGACGAGCAGTACTTC. The encoded protein is CASSPGTKDEQYF.